A single sample is the source of the 5 T cell receptor beta chains below, sequenced in a study of cytomegalovirus exposure and HLA in healthy donors. PCR employed 60 Vbeta and 13 Jbeta primers. Data came from immunoSEQ multiplex PCR; TCRdb stores just in-frame clones and leaves some out. The table lists about 160,000 clones, roughly 77% of them singletons. Sequenced: PBMCs. The receptors come from a man aged 18 to 30 in good health and CMV-seropositive.

This clone was detected once. The rearrangement joins TRBV7-3 to TRBJ2-1, with 8 bases that match TRBD1. The germline V gene has CDR1 SGHTA and CDR2 FQGTGA. After removal of 3 bases from V and 8 bases from J, the junction contained 6 bases not matched to a gene. CDR3 size: 14 residues. The chain's CDR3 is CASSFTGGIDEQFF. In nucleotides, the CDR3 is TGTGCCAGCAGCTTTACAGGGGGTATTGATGAGCAGTTCTTC.

This chain joins TRBV7-9 and TRBJ2-5; D is uncertain. V lost 1 base, J lost 2 bases, and 11 bases lay in between. CDR1 is SEHNR, CDR2 FQNEAQ, per germline (reference sequence). The CDR3 runs 15 residues. The chain's CDR3 is CASSLGEARQETQYF. The CDR3 region has the DNA TGTGCCAGCAGCTTAGGAGAAGCGAGACAAGAGACCCAGTACTTC.

The rearrangement links TRBV11-2 to TRBJ2-7; D might be TRBD2 (5 bases). The ends were cut back, 1 base at V and 4 bases at J, with 14 bases in the middle. Per the germline V gene, CDR1 is SGHAT and CDR2 is FQNNGV. This CDR3 is built from 15 residues. The CDR3 DNA reads as TGTGCCAGCAGCTTAGGTCAGGCGGGTAGATACGAGCAGTACGTC. Translating it yields CASSLGQAGRYEQYV.

The chain combines TRBV7-8 with TRBJ2-7; TRBD1 is a possible D gene (5 bases). Germline assignment: CDR1 SGHVS and CDR2 FQNEAQ. The length of the CDR3 is 14 residues. The ends were cut back, 1 base at V and 3 bases at J, with 10 bases in the middle. The CDR3: CASSLGATGYEQYV. CDR3 sequence (DNA): TGTGCCAGCAGCTTAGGAGCCACAGGCTACGAGCAGTACGTC.

The chain is built from TRBV10-3 and TRBJ1-5; 7 positions match TRBD1. V lost 7 bases to trimming and J lost 7 bases; unmatched junction nucleotides: 7. CDR3 length: 13 amino acids. Germline V gives CDR1 ENHRY, CDR2 SYGVKD. CDR3 in DNA: TGTGCCATCACCTTTGACAGGGCCCAGCCCCAGCATTTT. Its protein product is CAITFDRAQPQHF.